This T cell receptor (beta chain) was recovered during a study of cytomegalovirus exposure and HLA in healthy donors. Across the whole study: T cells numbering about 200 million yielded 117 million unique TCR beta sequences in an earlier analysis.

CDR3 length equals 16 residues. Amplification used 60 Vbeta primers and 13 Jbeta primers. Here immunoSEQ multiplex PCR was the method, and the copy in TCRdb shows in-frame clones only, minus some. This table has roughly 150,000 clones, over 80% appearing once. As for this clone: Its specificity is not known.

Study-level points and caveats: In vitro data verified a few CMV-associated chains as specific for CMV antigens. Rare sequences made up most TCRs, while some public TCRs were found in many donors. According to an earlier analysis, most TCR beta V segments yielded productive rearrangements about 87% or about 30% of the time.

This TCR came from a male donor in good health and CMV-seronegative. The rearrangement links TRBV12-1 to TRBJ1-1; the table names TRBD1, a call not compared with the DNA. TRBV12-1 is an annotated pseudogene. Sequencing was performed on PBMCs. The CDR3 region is CASSHTGVPLNTEAFF. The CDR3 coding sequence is TGTGCCAGCAGCCATACAGGGGTCCCCCTGAACACTGAAGCTTTCTTT.